The T cell receptor beta chain described here comes from a study of tumor and adjacent non-tumor tissue in lung cancer. Study information: The cohort had under 15 adenocarcinoma, a couple of squamous cell and 1 small cell patients.

The V gene lost 10 bases and the J gene lost 1 base, with 13 bases spanning the gap. The CDR3 consists of 13 residues. The germline gives CDR1 LNHDA, CDR2 SQIVND (reference sequence). Three rounds of nested PCR, following a modified ARM-PCR protocol, produced the TCRbeta library. TCRdb called the multiplex PCR reads again in MiXCR, with one record for every CDR3 protein. The sample contains about 50,000 distinct CDR3 sequences, about 70% of which appear only once. This clonotype was seen at least ten times. The antigen is unknown. Study observations and caveats: In normal lung, the top 100 clones were significantly more dominant than in tumor.

The template was RNA from unsorted bulk tissue. More than 3 cm separated this lung sample from the edge of the tumor. The sequencing input was distant non-tumor lung tissue. J is TRBJ1-1 and V is TRBV19, with D possibly matching TRBD1 (5 bases). This TCR was recovered from a woman between 55 and 75 years old with non-small cell lung cancer. CDR3 nucleotides: TGTGCCACAAGACAGCCCCCGAACACTGAAGCTTTCTTT. It yields the protein CATRQPPNTEAFF.